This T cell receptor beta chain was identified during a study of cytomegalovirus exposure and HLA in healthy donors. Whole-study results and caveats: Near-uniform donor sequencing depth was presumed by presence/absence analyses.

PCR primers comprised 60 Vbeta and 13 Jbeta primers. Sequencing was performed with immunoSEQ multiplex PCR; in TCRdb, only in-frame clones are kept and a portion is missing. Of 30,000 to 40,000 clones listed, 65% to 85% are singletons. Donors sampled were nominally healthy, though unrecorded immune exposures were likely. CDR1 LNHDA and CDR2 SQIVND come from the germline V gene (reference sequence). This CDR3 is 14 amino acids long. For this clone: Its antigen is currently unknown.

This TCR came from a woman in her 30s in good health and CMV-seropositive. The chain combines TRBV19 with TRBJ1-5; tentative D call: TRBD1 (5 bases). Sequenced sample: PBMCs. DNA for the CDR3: TGTGCGACCCTAGTCCCGGGGGGCAATCAGCCCCAGCATTTT. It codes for CATLVPGGNQPQHF.